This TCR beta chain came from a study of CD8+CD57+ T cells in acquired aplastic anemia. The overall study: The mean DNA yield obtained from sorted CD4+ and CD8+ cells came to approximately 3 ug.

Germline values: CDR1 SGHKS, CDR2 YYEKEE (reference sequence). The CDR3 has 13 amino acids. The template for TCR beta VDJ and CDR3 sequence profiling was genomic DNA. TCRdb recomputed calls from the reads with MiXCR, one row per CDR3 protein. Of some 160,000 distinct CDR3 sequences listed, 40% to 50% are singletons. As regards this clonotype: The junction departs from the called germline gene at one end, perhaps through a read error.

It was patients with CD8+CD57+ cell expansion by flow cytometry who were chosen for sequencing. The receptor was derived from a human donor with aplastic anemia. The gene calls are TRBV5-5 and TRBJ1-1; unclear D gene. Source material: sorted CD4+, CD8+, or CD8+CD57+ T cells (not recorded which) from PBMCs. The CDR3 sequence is CVSSSEWGTEAFF. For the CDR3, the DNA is TGTGTCAGCAGCTCGGAGTGGGGCACTGAAGCTTTCTTT.